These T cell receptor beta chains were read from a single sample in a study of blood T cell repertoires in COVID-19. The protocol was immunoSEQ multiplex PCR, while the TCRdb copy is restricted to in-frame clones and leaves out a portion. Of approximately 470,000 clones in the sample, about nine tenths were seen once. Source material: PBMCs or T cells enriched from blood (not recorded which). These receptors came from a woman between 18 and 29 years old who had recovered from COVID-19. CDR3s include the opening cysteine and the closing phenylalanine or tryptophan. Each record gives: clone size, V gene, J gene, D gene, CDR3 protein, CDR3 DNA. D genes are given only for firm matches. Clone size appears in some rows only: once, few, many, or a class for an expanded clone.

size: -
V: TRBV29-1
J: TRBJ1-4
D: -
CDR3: CSASRSLSEELFF
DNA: TGCAGCGCTTCACGGAGTCTCTCTGAAGAACTGTTTTTT

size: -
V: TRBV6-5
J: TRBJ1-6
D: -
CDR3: CASSWQGNNSPLHF
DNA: TGTGCCAGCAGTTGGCAGGGAAATAATTCACCCCTCCACTTT

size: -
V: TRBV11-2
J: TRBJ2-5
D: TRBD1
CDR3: CASSFSYRGVQETQYF
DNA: TGTGCCAGCAGCTTTAGTTACAGGGGTGTACAAGAGACCCAGTACTTC

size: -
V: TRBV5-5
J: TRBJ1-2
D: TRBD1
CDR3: CASSLSFGQGGYGYTF
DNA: TGTGCCAGCAGCTTGAGTTTTGGACAGGGGGGTTATGGCTACACCTTC

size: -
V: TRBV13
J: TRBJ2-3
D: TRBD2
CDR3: CASSFGTSEIPTYTQYF
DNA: TGTGCCAGCAGCTTTGGGACTAGCGAGATTCCCACGTATACGCAGTATTTT

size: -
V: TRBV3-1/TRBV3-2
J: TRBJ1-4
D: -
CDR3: CASSPGTRNEKLFF
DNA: TGTGCCAGCAGCCCCGGGACAAGAAATGAAAAACTGTTTTTT

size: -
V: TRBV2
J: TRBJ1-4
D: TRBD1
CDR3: CASSEMDRGIATNEKLFF
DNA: TGTGCCAGCAGTGAGATGGACAGGGGAATTGCAACTAATGAAAAACTGTTTTTT

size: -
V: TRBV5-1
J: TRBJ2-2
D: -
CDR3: CASSLAGVRGPEQGTGELFF
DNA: TGCGCCAGCAGCTTGGCCGGGGTCAGGGGACCCGAACAGGGCACCGGGGAGCTGTTTTTT

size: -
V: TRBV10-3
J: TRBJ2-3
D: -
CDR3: CAIKNRGGITDTQYF
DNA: TGTGCCATCAAGAACAGGGGGGGAATCACAGATACGCAGTATTTT

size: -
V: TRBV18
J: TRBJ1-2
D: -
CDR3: CASSPGAEGGYTF
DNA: TGTGCCAGCTCACCGGGAGCCGAGGGTGGCTACACCTTC

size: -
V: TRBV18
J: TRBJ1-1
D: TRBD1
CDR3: CASSTGTGVGAEAFF
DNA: TGTGCCAGCTCAACCGGGACAGGGGTTGGGGCTGAAGCTTTCTTT

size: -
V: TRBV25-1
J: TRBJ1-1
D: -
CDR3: CASSELKTGPSTEAFF
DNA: TGTGCCAGCAGTGAATTGAAAACAGGGCCCAGCACTGAAGCTTTCTTT

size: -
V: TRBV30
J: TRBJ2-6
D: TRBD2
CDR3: CAWKAPGLAGGPGANVLTF
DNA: TGTGCCTGGAAAGCCCCGGGACTAGCGGGGGGGCCTGGGGCCAACGTCCTGACTTTC

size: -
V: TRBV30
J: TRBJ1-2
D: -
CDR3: CAWSLLRASRRYGYTF
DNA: TGTGCCTGGAGTCTCCTGCGGGCCAGCCGGAGGTATGGCTACACCTTC

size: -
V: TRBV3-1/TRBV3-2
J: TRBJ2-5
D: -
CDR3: CASSQDWGEGETQYF
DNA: TGTGCCAGCAGCCAAGATTGGGGTGAGGGAGAGACCCAGTACTTC

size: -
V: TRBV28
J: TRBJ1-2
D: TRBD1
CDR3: CASSSSGTGGIGYTF
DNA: TGTGCCAGCAGTTCCTCCGGGACAGGGGGAATTGGCTACACCTTC

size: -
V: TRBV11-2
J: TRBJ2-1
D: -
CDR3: CASSLGGGGQSYNEQFF
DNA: TGTGCCAGCAGCTTAGGGGGTGGGGGACAATCCTACAATGAGCAGTTCTTC

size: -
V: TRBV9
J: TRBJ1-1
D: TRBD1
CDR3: CASSVLGTGGENTEAFF
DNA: TGTGCCAGCAGCGTCCTAGGGACAGGTGGAGAGAACACTGAAGCTTTCTTT

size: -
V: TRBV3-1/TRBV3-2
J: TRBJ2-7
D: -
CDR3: CASSQDRGYEQYF
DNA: TGTGCCAGCAGCCAAGACAGGGGCTACGAGCAGTACTTC

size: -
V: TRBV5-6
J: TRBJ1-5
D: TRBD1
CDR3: CASSFRDRAQPQHF
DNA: TGTGCCAGCAGCTTCCGGGACAGGGCTCAGCCCCAGCATTTT

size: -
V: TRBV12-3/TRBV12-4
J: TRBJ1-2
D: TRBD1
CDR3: CASSRLTGDGYTF
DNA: TGTGCCAGCAGCCGCCTTACAGGGGATGGCTACACCTTC

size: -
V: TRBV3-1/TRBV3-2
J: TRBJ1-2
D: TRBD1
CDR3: CASSQPTGLNSYTF
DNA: TGTGCCAGCAGCCAGCCGACAGGGCTCAATAGCTACACCTTC

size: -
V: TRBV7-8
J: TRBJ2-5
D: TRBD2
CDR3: CASSPSGAKETQYF
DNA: TGTGCCAGCAGCCCGAGCGGGGCCAAAGAGACCCAGTACTTC

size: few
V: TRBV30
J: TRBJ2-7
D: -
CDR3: CALILITGAYEQYF
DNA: TGTGCCCTTATCCTAATCACGGGGGCCTACGAGCAGTACTTC

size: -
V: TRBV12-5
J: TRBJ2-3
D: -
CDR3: CASSDSLGDTQYF
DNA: TGTGCTAGCTCCGACAGTTTGGGGGATACGCAGTATTTT

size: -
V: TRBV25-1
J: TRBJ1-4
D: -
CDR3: CASSEAKGATNEKLFF
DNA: TGTGCCAGCAGTGAAGCTAAGGGAGCAACTAATGAAAAACTGTTTTTT

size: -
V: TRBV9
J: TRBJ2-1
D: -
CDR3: CASSVLSLNNEQFF
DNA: TGTGCCAGCAGCGTTTTATCCCTAAACAATGAGCAGTTCTTC

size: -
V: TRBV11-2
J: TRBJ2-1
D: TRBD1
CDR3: CASSLFHGDREANEQFF
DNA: TGTGCCAGCAGCTTATTTCACGGGGACAGGGAAGCCAATGAGCAGTTCTTC

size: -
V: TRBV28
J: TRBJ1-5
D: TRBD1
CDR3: CASSSHSGAGGSQPQHF
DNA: TGTGCCAGCAGTTCCCATTCCGGGGCAGGGGGTTCTCAGCCCCAGCATTTT

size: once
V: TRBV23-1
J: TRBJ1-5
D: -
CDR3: CASSQSDRRASQPQHF
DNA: TGCGCCAGCAGTCAATCAGATCGCAGGGCCTCTCAGCCCCAGCATTTT

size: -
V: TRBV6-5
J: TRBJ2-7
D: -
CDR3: CASSPDRFSYEQYF
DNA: TGTGCCAGCAGTCCCGACAGGTTCTCCTACGAGCAGTACTTC

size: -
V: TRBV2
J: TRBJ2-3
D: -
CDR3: CASSEAGRSRGYTQYF
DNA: TGTGCCAGCAGTGAAGCGGGTAGGTCCCGCGGATATACGCAGTATTTT

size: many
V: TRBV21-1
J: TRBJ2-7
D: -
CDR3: CASPGTTTYEQYF
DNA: TGTGCCAGCCCCGGGACAACTACCTACGAGCAGTACTTC

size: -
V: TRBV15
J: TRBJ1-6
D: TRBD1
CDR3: CATEPSRQPTGDNSPLHF
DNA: TGTGCCACCGAACCCAGTAGGCAACCGACAGGGGACAATTCACCCCTCCACTTT

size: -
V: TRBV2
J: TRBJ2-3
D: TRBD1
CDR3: CASSPGQGGGTDTQYF
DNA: TGTGCCAGCAGCCCCGGACAGGGCGGCGGCACAGATACGCAGTATTTT

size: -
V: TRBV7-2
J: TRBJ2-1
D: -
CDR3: CASSISRGEQFF
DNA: TGTGCCAGCAGCATTTCCAGGGGTGAGCAGTTCTTC

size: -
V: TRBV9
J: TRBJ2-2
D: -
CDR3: CASSQAGSGELFF
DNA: TGTGCCAGCAGCCAGGCGGGGTCCGGGGAGCTGTTTTTT

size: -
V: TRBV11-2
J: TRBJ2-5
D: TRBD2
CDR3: CASSPREGTQYF
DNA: TGTGCCAGCAGCCCCAGGGAGGGGACCCAGTACTTC

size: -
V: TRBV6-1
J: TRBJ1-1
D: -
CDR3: CASSEAPGAEAFF
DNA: TGTGCCAGCAGTGAAGCCCCGGGGGCTGAAGCTTTCTTT

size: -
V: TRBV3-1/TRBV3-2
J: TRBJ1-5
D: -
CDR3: CASSQDLTAPVGSQHF
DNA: TGTGCCAGCAGCCAAGATTTAACAGCCCCTGTTGGGTCCCAGCATTTT

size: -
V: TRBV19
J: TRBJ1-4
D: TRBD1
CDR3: CASLDGTGSEKLFF
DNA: TGTGCCAGTCTTGACGGGACAGGGAGTGAAAAACTGTTTTTT

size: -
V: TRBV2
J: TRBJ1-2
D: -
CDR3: CASSEGWAAANYGYTF
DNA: TGTGCCAGCAGTGAAGGGTGGGCAGCTGCGAACTATGGCTACACCTTC

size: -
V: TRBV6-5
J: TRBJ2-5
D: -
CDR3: CASSYGTGETQYF
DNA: TGTGCCAGCAGTTACGGGACTGGCGAGACCCAGTACTTC

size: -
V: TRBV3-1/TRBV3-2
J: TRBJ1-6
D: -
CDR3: CASSQREFIGSPLHF
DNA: TGTGCCAGCAGCCAACGTGAGTTCATCGGTTCACCCCTCCACTTT

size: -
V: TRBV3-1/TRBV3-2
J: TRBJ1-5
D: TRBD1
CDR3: CASSPGGTGEDQPQHF
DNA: TGTGCCAGCAGCCCTGGGGGGACAGGGGAGGATCAGCCCCAGCATTTT